Below are 24 T cell receptor beta chains sequenced from a single sample in a study of blood T cell repertoires in COVID-19. The protocol was immunoSEQ multiplex PCR, while the TCRdb copy is restricted to in-frame clones and leaves out a portion. The table shows about 53,000 clones, with 80% to 90% occurring only once. The sequenced material came from peripheral blood. The source is a man older than 75 with acute or convalescent COVID-19.

The chain employs TRBV19 and TRBJ1-5; the D gene is possibly TRBD1 (5 bases). The CDR3 covers 15 residues. Germline V gives CDR1 LNHDA, CDR2 SQIVND (reference sequence). Trimming removed 3 bases from V and 0 bases from J, with 9 bases in between. CDR3 protein: CASSIGGYSNQPQHF. CDR3 DNA sequence: TGTGCCAGTAGTATCGGGGGTTATAGCAATCAGCCCCAGCATTTT. Full variable domain (remainder filled in from reference TRBV19 and TRBJ1-5): DGGITQSPKYLFRKEGQNVTLSCEQNLNHDAMYWYRQDPGQGLRLIYYSQIVNDFQKGDIAEGYSVSREKKESFPLTVTSAQKNPTAFYLCASSIGGYSNQPQHFGDGTRLSIL.

The chain carries TRBV18 and TRBJ1-3; D perhaps matches TRBD1 (6 bases). This CDR3 spans 16 amino acids. V shed 3 bases and J shed 3 bases, with 15 bases lying between them. In germline, CDR1 is KGHSH, CDR2 LQKENI. The CDR3 reads CASSPQTGIGGNTIYF. The DNA of the CDR3 is TGTGCCAGCTCACCGCAAACAGGGATTGGTGGAAACACCATATATTTT. Variable domain in full (rest from reference TRBV18 and TRBJ1-3): NAGVMQNPRHLVRRRGQEARLRCSPMKGHSHVYWYRQLPEEGLKFMVYLQKENIIDESGMPKERFSAEFPKEGPSILRIQQVVRGDSAAYFCASSPQTGIGGNTIYFGEGSWLTVV.

This clone was seen a single time. V is TRBV19 and J is TRBJ1-5; 7 bases match TRBD1. Germline trimming cut 5 bases from V and 6 bases from J; bases unmatched to any gene: 10. Germline V gene lookup returns CDR1 LNHDA and CDR2 SQIVND (reference sequence). The CDR3 spans 15 residues. The DNA of the CDR3 is TGTGCCAGTAGTGCCGACAGGGAACGCGGTCAGCCCCAGCATTTT. This codes for CASSADRERGQPQHF.

The genes are TRBV27 and TRBJ1-2; perhaps TRBD1 as D (5 bases). The CDR3 runs to 14 residues. The germline V gene encodes CDR1 MNHEY and CDR2 SMNVEV (reference sequence). The V end was cut by 6 bases, the J end by 3 bases, with 14 bases between. The CDR3 spells CASSRQGGDYGYTF. CDR3 bases: TGTGCCAGCAGCCGCCAGGGTGGGGACTATGGCTACACCTTC.

V gene TRBV10-3 combines with J gene TRBJ1-1; weak D call: TRBD1 (5 bases). CDR1 and CDR2 (germline): ENHRY, SYGVKD. The CDR3 has 13 residues. V dropped 0 bases and J dropped 7 bases, with 9 bases sitting between them. CDR3 sequence (DNA): TGTGCCATCAGTGAGTCGAGCCAGGGTGAAGCTTTCTTT. It is translated as CAISESSQGEAFF.

The rearrangement uses TRBV7-2 and TRBJ1-3; TRBD1 aligns across 8 bases. This CDR3 comprises 15 residues. Trimming at V came to 4 bases and at J to 3 bases, leaving 5 bases not matched to a gene. Germline V gives CDR1 SGHTA, CDR2 FQGNSA. CDR3 DNA: TGTGCCAGCAGCTGGGGACAGGTGGTTGGAAACACCATATATTTT. Its protein product is CASSWGQVVGNTIYF.

CDR3 nucleotide sequence: TGTGCCTGGAGTGCAGGGGGCATGCGTCAGCCCCAGCATTTT. Translating gives CAWSAGGMRQPQHF. This sequence joins TRBV30 and TRBJ1-5; 8 bases line up with TRBD1. The CDR3 is made up of 14 amino acids. Germline-derived CDR1 and CDR2 are GTSNPN and SVGIG (reference sequence). Trimming took 1 base from V and 6 from J; bases not matched to a gene: 5.

This sequence joins TRBV12-3 or TRBV12-4 and TRBJ1-2; D gene ambiguous. Deletions cut 6 bases from V and 3 bases from J, with 5 bases between. This CDR3 contains 11 residues. The CDR3 DNA sequence: TGTGCCAGCAGACAATACTATGGCTACACCTTC. It is translated as CASRQYYGYTF.

The chain joins TRBV9 to TRBJ2-3, with TRBD2 matching 9 bases. The germline V gene has CDR1 SGDLS and CDR2 YYNGEE. This CDR3 is 18 amino acids long. Trimming cost V 2 bases and J 0 bases; bases outside gene matches: 10. The CDR3 loop is CASSVSAGGRGSTDTQYF. The CDR3 DNA follows: TGTGCCAGCAGCGTTTCCGCGGGGGGGCGGGGAAGCACAGATACGCAGTATTTT.

The V and J genes are TRBV3-1 (or the pseudogene TRBV3-2) and TRBJ2-3; TRBD2 agrees at 12 bases. In germline, CDR1 is LGHDT, CDR2 YNNKEL (reference sequence). This CDR3 region has 19 residues. V gave up 6 bases and J gave up 0 bases; unmatched junction bases: 13. In nucleotides, the CDR3 is TGTGCCAGCAGAGGGAAAAGGACTAGCGGGGCCGCTAGCACAGATACGCAGTATTTT. It translates to CASRGKRTSGAASTDTQYF.

The chain uses TRBV6-6 and TRBJ2-4; 8 bases agree with TRBD1. CDR1 MNHNY and CDR2 SVGAGI come from the germline V gene (reference sequence). V lost 5 bases to trimming and J lost 1 base; unmatched junction nucleotides: 7. The CDR3 extends over 16 amino acids. Here the CDR3 reads CASSPPGQDAKNIQYF. Here the CDR3 DNA reads TGTGCCAGCAGTCCTCCGGGACAGGATGCCAAAAACATTCAGTACTTC.

This chain uses TRBV5-1 with TRBJ2-7; D perhaps matches TRBD2 (5 bases). V lost 4 bases and J 5 bases, leaving 16 bases between the germline ends. The CDR3 extends over 14 amino acids. Germline V lookup: CDR1 SGHRS, CDR2 YFSETQ. CDR3 nucleotide sequence: TGCGCCAGCAGCCCGCGCGAGGGTTTCCACGAGCAGTACTTC. It codes for CASSPREGFHEQYF.

This clone was recorded only once. V and J are TRBV7-6 and TRBJ1-2, with D possibly matching TRBD1 (5 bases). The CDR3 is 15 residues long. Trimming took 1 base from V and 2 from J, leaving 11 bases between them. Germline CDR1 SGHVS, CDR2 FNYEAQ. As DNA, the CDR3 is TGTGCCAGCAGCTTAGACCCGGGACTGAACTATGGCTACACCTTC. Translated, it gives CASSLDPGLNYGYTF.

The gene calls are TRBV9 and TRBJ1-3; maybe TRBD1 (6 bases). The CDR3 is 14 residues long. Germline assignment: CDR1 SGDLS and CDR2 YYNGEE. The ends were cut back, 2 bases at V and 5 bases at J, with 11 bases in the middle. The CDR3 sequence: CASSVRQDRNTIYF. The DNA for the CDR3 is TGTGCCAGCAGCGTGAGACAGGACCGAAACACCATATATTTT.

The chain combines TRBV9 with TRBJ1-2, with D maybe TRBD1 (6 bases). The CDR3 spans 14 residues. V lost 3 bases to trimming and J lost 5 bases, with 14 bases between them. Germline CDR1 is SGDLS and CDR2 is YYNGEE. CDR3: CASSGLGGLYGYTF. CDR3 coding DNA: TGTGCCAGCAGCGGTCTCGGGGGGCTGTATGGCTACACCTTC.

The chain recombines TRBV2 with TRBJ1-5, with TRBD1 as a possible D gene (5 bases). CDR1 is SNHLY, CDR2 FYNNEI, per germline. CDR3 length equals 14 residues. Trimming cost V 5 bases and J 2 bases, with 10 bases left between them. The CDR3 nucleotides read TGTGCCAGCAGTCCCGAACAGGGCAATCAGCCCCAGCATTTT. This translates into CASSPEQGNQPQHF.

The rearrangement joins TRBV6-5 to TRBJ1-1; D is possibly TRBD1 (5 bases). The CDR3 consists of 13 residues. Germline V gene data show CDR1 as MNHEY and CDR2 as SVGAGI. V was shortened by 8 bases and J by 6 bases, with 16 bases between the two germline ends. CDR3 sequence reads: CASRTIEFAEAFF. As DNA, the CDR3 is TGTGCCAGCCGGACAATAGAGTTCGCTGAAGCTTTCTTT.

The rearrangement joins TRBV6-5 to TRBJ1-4; 9 nucleotides agree with TRBD1. The length of the CDR3 is 14 residues. The junction had 7 bases not matched to a gene; V was cut back by 6 bases and J by 8 bases. Germline V gene data show CDR1 as MNHEY and CDR2 as SVGAGI. The CDR3 loop reads CASSRRDRDEKLFF. The CDR3 DNA sequence: TGTGCCAGCAGCCGCCGGGACAGGGACGAAAAACTGTTTTTT.

This clone was counted between two and nine times. The gene calls are TRBV19 and TRBJ2-3; 11 bases fit TRBD1. With 5 bases clipped from V and 0 bases from J, the junction kept 7 bases outside the gene matches. CDR1 is LNHDA and CDR2 is SQIVND in the germline V gene (reference sequence). The CDR3 length is 17 residues. The CDR3 here is CASSLGQGGTSTDTQYF. CDR3 DNA sequence: TGTGCCAGTAGTTTGGGACAGGGGGGGACTAGCACAGATACGCAGTATTTT.

The chain combines TRBV6-5 with TRBJ1-1; the D is unclear. The CDR3 contains 14 residues. Germline CDR1 MNHEY, CDR2 SVGAGI. Trimming left V 7 bases short and J 1 base short, with 13 bases between. Here the CDR3 reads CASTERMRNTEAFF. The CDR3 region has the DNA TGTGCCAGCACCGAGAGGATGCGGAACACTGAAGCTTTCTTT.

V and J are TRBV4-1 and TRBJ1-2; a weak D match, TRBD1 (5 bases). Looked up from germline, CDR1 is MGHRA and CDR2 is YSYEKL. This CDR3 has 17 amino acids. Trimming took off 0 bases at V and 4 bases at J, with 18 bases between the two ends. The CDR3 bases are TGCGCCAGCAGCCAAGAAAAGGGGCTGCGGTCTCTCTATGGCTACACCTTC. Its protein product is CASSQEKGLRSLYGYTF.

This clone has a handful of counts. This sequence joins TRBV2 and TRBJ1-5; possibly TRBD1 for D (6 bases). The germline V and J ends were trimmed by 6 bases and 0 bases, with 9 bases remaining between them. This CDR3 has 14 amino acids. Per germline, CDR1 SNHLY and CDR2 FYNNEI. CDR3 in amino acids: CASRGQNSNQPQHF. CDR3 in DNA: TGTGCCAGCAGAGGACAGAATAGCAATCAGCCCCAGCATTTT.

The J gene is TRBJ2-5, the V gene TRBV6-2 or TRBV6-3; weak D call: TRBD1 (5 bases). CDR3 length equals 14 residues. The V end was cut by 5 bases, the J end by 4 bases, with 14 bases between. Germline assignment: CDR1 MNHEY and CDR2 SVGEGT. The CDR3 loop is CASSLTIGVETQYF. DNA of the CDR3: TGTGCCAGCAGTCTAACAATAGGGGTAGAGACCCAGTACTTC.

The table lists this clone with a few counts. The chain is built from TRBV7-9 and TRBJ2-7; possibly TRBD2 for D (5 bases). V gave up 1 base and J gave up 2 bases, with 9 bases separating them. CDR1 and CDR2 (germline): SEHNR, FQNEAQ (reference sequence). The CDR3 runs 14 residues. The CDR3 here is CASSLGGPPYEQYF. DNA for the CDR3: TGTGCCAGCAGCTTAGGAGGGCCCCCCTACGAGCAGTACTTC. The variable domain in full, completed from reference TRBV7-9 and TRBJ2-7, reads DTGVSQNPRHKITKRGQNVTFRCDPISEHNRLYWYRQTLGQGPEFLTYFQNEAQLEKSRLLSDRFSAERPKGSFSTLEIQRTEQGDSAMYLCASSLGGPPYEQYFGPGTRLTVT.